This T cell receptor beta chain was profiled in a study of cytomegalovirus exposure and HLA in healthy donors. V shed 6 bases and J 6 bases; nucleotides not matched to a gene: 4. The CDR3 runs 13 residues. CDR1 is SNHLY and CDR2 is FYNNEI in the germline V gene. Profiling relied on immunoSEQ multiplex PCR, and the TCRdb table lists in-frame clones only, not all of them. The sample holds 110,000 to 150,000 clones; 70% to 90% are singletons and the top ten take 1.4% to 1.5%. General observations from the study: Reported performance of the classifier showed diagnosis of cytomegalovirus status with high specificity and sensitivity. The authors listed approximately 160 TCR beta chains as cytomegalovirus-associated.

Comments on this clone: As yet, its antigen is unknown.

Sequenced input: PBMCs. This chain joins TRBV2 and TRBJ1-5; 8 bases line up with TRBD1. This TCR was recovered from a woman in her thirties in good health and CMV-seronegative. For the CDR3, the DNA is TGTGCCAGCAGACAGGGGGAAGGTCAGCCCCAGCATTTT. Its translation is CASRQGEGQPQHF. The full variable domain, with the rest looked up from reference TRBV2 and TRBJ1-5, is EPEVTQTPSHQVTQMGQEVILRCVPISNHLYFYWYRQILGQKVEFLVSFYNNEISEKSEIFDDQFSVERPDGSNFTLKIRSTKLEDSAMYFCASRQGEGQPQHFGDGTRLSIL.